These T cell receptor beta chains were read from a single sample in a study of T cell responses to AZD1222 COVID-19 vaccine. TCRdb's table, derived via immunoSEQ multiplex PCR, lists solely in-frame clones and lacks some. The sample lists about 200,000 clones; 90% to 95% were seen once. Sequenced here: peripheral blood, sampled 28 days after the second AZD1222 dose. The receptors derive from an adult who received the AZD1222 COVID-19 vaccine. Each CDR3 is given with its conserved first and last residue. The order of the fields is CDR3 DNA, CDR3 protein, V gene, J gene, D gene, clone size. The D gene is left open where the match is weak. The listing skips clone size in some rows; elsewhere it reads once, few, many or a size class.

CDR3 DNA: TGTGCCAGCAGCGTACAGGGGCTCAATTCACCCCTCCACTTT
CDR3 protein: CASSVQGLNSPLHF
V gene: TRBV9
J gene: TRBJ1-6
D gene: -
clone size: -

CDR3 DNA: TGTGCCAGCAGTCCTTATACTCTGAACACTGAAGCTTTCTTT
CDR3 protein: CASSPYTLNTEAFF
V gene: TRBV6-5
J gene: TRBJ1-1
D gene: -
clone size: -

CDR3 DNA: TGTGCCAGCAGCGTAGGGCAGGACAGGGAGGATGAAAAACTGTTTTTT
CDR3 protein: CASSVGQDREDEKLFF
V gene: TRBV9
J gene: TRBJ1-4
D gene: TRBD1
clone size: -

CDR3 DNA: TGTGCCAGCAGACCCCCGACAGATAACACTGAAGCTTTCTTT
CDR3 protein: CASRPPTDNTEAFF
V gene: TRBV6-5
J gene: TRBJ1-1
D gene: -
clone size: -

CDR3 DNA: TGCAGCGTTTCGACCTACACTGAAGCTTTCTTT
CDR3 protein: CSVSTYTEAFF
V gene: TRBV29-1
J gene: TRBJ1-1
D gene: -
clone size: -

CDR3 DNA: TGTGCCACCAGTGATCCGACAGGCCATCAGCCCCAGCATTTT
CDR3 protein: CATSDPTGHQPQHF
V gene: TRBV24-1
J gene: TRBJ1-5
D gene: -
clone size: -

CDR3 DNA: TGCGCCAGCAGCCAAGGGGACTTCGGCCGGGGAGAGCAGTTCTTC
CDR3 protein: CASSQGDFGRGEQFF
V gene: TRBV4-1
J gene: TRBJ2-1
D gene: -
clone size: -

CDR3 DNA: TGTGCCAGCAGTCCCGCGGGCTTTCGGGCTGGAGAGGACACCGGGGAGCTGTTTTTT
CDR3 protein: CASSPAGFRAGEDTGELFF
V gene: TRBV4-2
J gene: TRBJ2-2
D gene: -
clone size: -

CDR3 DNA: TGTGCCTGGAGCACCGGGACAGGGCATAACTATGGCTACACCTTC
CDR3 protein: CAWSTGTGHNYGYTF
V gene: TRBV30
J gene: TRBJ1-2
D gene: TRBD1
clone size: -

CDR3 DNA: TGTGCCAGCAGCTTTGGAGGAGGGGTTAAGGAAGCTTTCTTT
CDR3 protein: CASSFGGGVKEAFF
V gene: TRBV7-2
J gene: TRBJ1-1
D gene: -
clone size: once

CDR3 DNA: TGTGCCAGCAGTTACTCGAAGGGGGGGTGGCAGCAGTACTTC
CDR3 protein: CASSYSKGGWQQYF
V gene: TRBV6-5
J gene: TRBJ2-7
D gene: -
clone size: once

CDR3 DNA: TGTGCCAGTACGGCGGGGCTCTATGGCTACACCTTC
CDR3 protein: CASTAGLYGYTF
V gene: TRBV19
J gene: TRBJ1-2
D gene: -
clone size: once

CDR3 DNA: TGTGCCAGCAGCTCCACAGGGATTTCCTATAATTCACCCCTCCACTTT
CDR3 protein: CASSSTGISYNSPLHF
V gene: TRBV13
J gene: TRBJ1-6
D gene: -
clone size: -